The present T cell receptor (beta chain) was sequenced within a study of T-cell memory formation after mild COVID-19. Findings and caveats of the study: For contracting clones, CD4+ ones sat mainly in CM and EM, CD8+ in EMRA.

MiXCR, applied by TCRdb to the 5' RACE reads, yields one record per CDR3 protein. The table has about 160,000 distinct CDR3 sequences, around a third seen once. On this clonotype itself: Its antigen is still unknown.

The CDR3 contains 15 residues. Unmatched junction bases numbered 3, after V lost 1 base and J lost 4 bases. Germline V gene data show CDR1 as SQVTM and CDR2 as ANQGSEA. The rearrangement uses TRBV29-1 and TRBJ1-4; 10 bases line up with TRBD1. Sequences were obtained from PBMCs or a T cell subset sorted from them (not recorded which). The source is an adult woman who had mild COVID-19 (a few samples of this study predate the infection). Cell type and time point are not known. CDR3 protein: CSVEAWTGGNEKLFF. Written as DNA, the CDR3 is TGCAGCGTTGAAGCCTGGACAGGGGGTAATGAAAAACTGTTTTTT. The full variable domain, its missing parts supplied by reference TRBV29-1 and TRBJ1-4, is SAVISQKPSRDICQRGTSLTIQCQVDSQVTMMFWYRQQPGQSLTLIATANQGSEATYESGFVIDKFPISRPNLTFSTLTVSNMSPEDSSIYLCSVEAWTGGNEKLFFGSGTQLSVL.